This paragraph covers one T cell receptor beta chain sequence. No antigen is known for it. With 60 Vbeta and 13 Jbeta primers, the PCR was carried out. Profiled with immunoSEQ multiplex PCR; TCRdb holds only in-frame clones, not every one. Counted here are around 140,000 clones, approximately 80% occurring once; the ten biggest clones make up less than 3%. The sample originates from a study of cytomegalovirus exposure and HLA in healthy donors. Germline CDR1 reads SGHTA; CDR2 reads FQGTGA. The V end was cut by 5 bases, the J end by 2 bases, with 13 bases between. The CDR3 contains 14 residues. Whole-study findings and limits: The authors listed 150 or so TCR beta chains as cytomegalovirus-associated.

The sequencing input was PBMCs. J is TRBJ2-7 and V is TRBV7-3, with D possibly TRBD1 on 6 matching bases. This TCR was recovered from a female donor in good health and CMV-seronegative. The CDR3 bases are TGTGCCAGCAGCCCCGGGACATTCCCCTACGAGCAGTACTTC. It is translated as CASSPGTFPYEQYF.